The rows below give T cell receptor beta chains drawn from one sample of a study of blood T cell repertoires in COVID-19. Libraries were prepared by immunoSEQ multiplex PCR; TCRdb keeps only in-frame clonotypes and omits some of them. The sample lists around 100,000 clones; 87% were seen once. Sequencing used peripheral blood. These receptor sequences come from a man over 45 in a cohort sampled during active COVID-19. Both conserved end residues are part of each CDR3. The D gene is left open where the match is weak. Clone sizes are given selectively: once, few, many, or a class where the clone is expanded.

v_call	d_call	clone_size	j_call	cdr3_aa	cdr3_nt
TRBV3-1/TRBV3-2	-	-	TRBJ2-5	CASSLRWAETQYF	TGTGCCAGCAGCCTCCGGTGGGCCGAGACCCAGTACTTC
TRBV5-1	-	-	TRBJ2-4	CASSSNPRLAKNIQYF	TGCGCCAGCAGCTCCAACCCCAGGTTAGCCAAAAACATTCAGTACTTC
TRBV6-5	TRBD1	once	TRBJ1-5	CASSYGKGATTQHF	TGTGCCAGCAGTTACGGGAAGGGGGCTACGACCCAGCATTTT
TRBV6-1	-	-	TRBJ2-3	CASSEALGADTQYF	TGTGCCAGCAGTGAAGCGCTTGGGGCGGATACGCAGTATTTT
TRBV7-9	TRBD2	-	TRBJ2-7	CASSPGGLAGSYEQYF	TGTGCCAGCAGCCCAGGCGGGCTAGCGGGTTCCTACGAGCAGTACTTC
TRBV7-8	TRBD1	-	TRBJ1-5	CASRQGASNQPQHF	TGTGCCAGCAGACAGGGGGCGAGCAATCAGCCCCAGCATTTT
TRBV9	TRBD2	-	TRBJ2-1	CASSVDTSGGNRNEQFF	TGTGCCAGCAGCGTAGATACTAGCGGGGGGAACAGGAATGAGCAGTTCTTC
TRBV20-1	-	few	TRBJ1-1	CSAPEHTEAFF	TGCAGTGCCCCCGAGCACACTGAAGCTTTCTTT
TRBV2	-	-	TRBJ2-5	CASSRGRGLQETQYF	TGTGCCAGCAGTAGGGGCAGGGGTCTCCAAGAGACCCAGTACTTC
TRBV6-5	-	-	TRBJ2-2	CAITSVSGELFF	TGTGCCATAACTAGTGTGTCCGGGGAGCTGTTTTTT
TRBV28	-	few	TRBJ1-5	CASSGGLDQPQHF	TGTGCCAGCAGTGGAGGGCTAGATCAGCCCCAGCATTTT
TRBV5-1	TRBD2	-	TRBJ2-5	CASSLVAGVTNRKKETQYF	TGCGCCAGCAGCTTGGTTGCGGGGGTCACTAATCGAAAGAAGGAGACCCAGTACTTC
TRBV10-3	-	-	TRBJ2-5	CATRAQETQYF	TGTGCCACCCGAGCCCAAGAGACCCAGTACTTC
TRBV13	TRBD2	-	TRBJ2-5	CASSAKLAGGRETQYF	TGTGCCAGCAGCGCGAAACTAGCGGGGGGGCGAGAGACCCAGTACTTC
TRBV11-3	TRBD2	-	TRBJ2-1	CASSLKAGGYEQFF	TGTGCCAGCAGCTTAAAAGCGGGGGGGTATGAGCAGTTCTTC
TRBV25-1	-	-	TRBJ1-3	CASSARRGPGNTIYF	TGTGCCAGCAGTGCTCGCAGGGGCCCTGGAAACACCATATATTTT
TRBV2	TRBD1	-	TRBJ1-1	CASRGQLNTEAFF	TGTGCCAGCAGGGGACAGTTGAACACTGAAGCTTTCTTT
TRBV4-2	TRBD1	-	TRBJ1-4	CASSLRQGYVELFF	TGTGCCAGCAGCCTACGACAGGGGTATGTGGAACTGTTTTTT
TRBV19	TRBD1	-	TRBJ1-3	CASSPLGQRFSGNTIYF	TGTGCCAGTAGTCCGCTGGGACAGAGATTCTCTGGAAACACCATATATTTT
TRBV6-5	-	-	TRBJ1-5	CASSPDRLNQPQHF	TGTGCCAGCAGCCCCGACAGGCTCAATCAGCCCCAGCATTTT
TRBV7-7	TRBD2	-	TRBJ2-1	CASSPSGGSYNEQFF	TGTGCCAGCAGCCCAAGCGGGGGCTCCTACAATGAGCAGTTCTTC
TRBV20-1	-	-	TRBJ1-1	CSAMADTEAFF	TGCAGTGCTATGGCAGACACTGAAGCTTTCTTT
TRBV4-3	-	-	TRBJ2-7	CASSQVGTTDYEQYF	TGCGCCAGCAGCCAAGTAGGGACAACAGACTACGAGCAGTACTTC
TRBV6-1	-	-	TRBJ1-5	CASSERPGYSNQPQHF	TGTGCCAGCAGTGAACGGCCAGGTTATAGCAATCAGCCCCAGCATTTT
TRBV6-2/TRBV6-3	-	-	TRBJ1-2	CASSYSARGENGYTF	TGTGCCAGCAGTTACTCGGCACGGGGGGAAAATGGCTACACCTTC
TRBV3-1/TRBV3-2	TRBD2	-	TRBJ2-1	CASSLPPGMASGGNEQFF	TGTGCCAGCAGCCTGCCTCCCGGCATGGCTAGCGGGGGCAATGAGCAGTTCTTC
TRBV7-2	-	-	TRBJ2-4	CASSRVAAPLGF	TGTGCCAGCAGCCGAGTAGCGGCACCGTTGGGCTTC
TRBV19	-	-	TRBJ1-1	CASSMVPGRTEAFF	TGTGCCAGTAGTATGGTCCCAGGGCGGACTGAAGCTTTCTTT
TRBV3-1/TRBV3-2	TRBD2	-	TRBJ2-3	CASSPRGAGGDTQYF	TGTGCCAGCAGCCCCCGTGGAGCGGGGGGAGATACGCAGTATTTT
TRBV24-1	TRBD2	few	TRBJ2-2	CATSQAGGRFAGELFF	TGTGCCACCAGTCAGGCCGGGGGGAGGTTCGCCGGGGAGCTGTTTTTT
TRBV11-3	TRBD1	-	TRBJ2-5	CASSRGTGARETQYF	TGTGCCAGCAGCCGGGGGACAGGGGCTAGGGAGACCCAGTACTTC
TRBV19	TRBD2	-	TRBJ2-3	CASSIGTSGSNTQYF	TGTGCCAGTAGTATCGGGACTAGCGGGTCCAATACGCAGTATTTT
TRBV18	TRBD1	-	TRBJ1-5	CASSPGQASNQPQHF	TGTGCCAGCTCACCCGGACAGGCCAGCAATCAGCCCCAGCATTTT
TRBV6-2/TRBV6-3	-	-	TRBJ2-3	CASSYSLAFTDTQYF	TGTGCCAGCAGTTACAGCCTAGCCTTCACAGATACGCAGTATTTT
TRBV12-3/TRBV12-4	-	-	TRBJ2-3	CASSLTDTQYF	TGTGCCAGCAGTCTCACAGATACGCAGTATTTT
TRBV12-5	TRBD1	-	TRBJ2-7	CASGRSGTGSYEQYF	TGTGCTAGTGGCCGTTCGGGGACAGGGTCCTACGAGCAGTACTTC
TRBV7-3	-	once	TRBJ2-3	CASSLHLGRIETDTQYF	TGTGCCAGCAGCTTACACCTGGGCAGAATCGAGACAGATACGCAGTATTTT
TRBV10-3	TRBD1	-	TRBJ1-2	CAISETDRALSGYTF	TGTGCCATCAGCGAAACGGACAGGGCGTTGAGTGGCTACACCTTC
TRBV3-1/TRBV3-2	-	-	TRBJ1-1	CASSRQTLNTEAFF	TGTGCCAGCAGCCGACAGACGTTGAACACTGAAGCTTTCTTT
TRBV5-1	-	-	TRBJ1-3	CASSSRGGDSGNTIYF	TGCGCCAGCAGCTCCCGAGGGGGTGACTCTGGAAACACCATATATTTT
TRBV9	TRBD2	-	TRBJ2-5	CASSIGLVVETQYF	TGTGCCAGCAGCATTGGACTAGTGGTGGAGACCCAGTACTTC
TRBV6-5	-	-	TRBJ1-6	CASTADRSNSPLHF	TGTGCCAGCACGGCAGACAGAAGTAATTCACCCCTCCACTTT
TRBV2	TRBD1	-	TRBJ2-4	CASSGDRGRQYF	TGTGCCAGCAGTGGGGACAGGGGACGCCAGTACTTC
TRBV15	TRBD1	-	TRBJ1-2	CATSRRTTGDGYTF	TGTGCCACCAGCAGACGAACCACAGGGGATGGCTACACCTTC
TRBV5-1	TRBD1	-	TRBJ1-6	CASSFLGQENSPLHF	TGCGCCAGCAGCTTCCTGGGACAGGAGAATTCACCCCTCCACTTT
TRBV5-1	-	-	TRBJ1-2	CASSRGGRSGYGYTF	TGCGCCAGCAGCAGGGGGGGACGGTCAGGCTATGGCTACACCTTC
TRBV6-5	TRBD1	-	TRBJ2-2	CASSYSRGPGELFF	TGTGCCAGCAGTTACTCAAGGGGGCCCGGGGAGCTGTTTTTT
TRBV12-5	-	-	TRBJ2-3	CASGSRQGGTDTQYF	TGTGCTAGTGGTTCGAGACAGGGAGGTACGGATACGCAGTATTTT
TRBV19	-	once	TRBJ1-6	CASREESRSPLHF	TGTGCCAGTCGGGAGGAATCGCGTTCACCCCTCCACTTT
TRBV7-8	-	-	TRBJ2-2	CASSLARANTGELFF	TGTGCCAGCAGCTTAGCGCGGGCCAACACCGGGGAGCTGTTTTTT
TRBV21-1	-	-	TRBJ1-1	CASNSAGHSGKGTEAFF	TGTGCCAGCAACTCGGCGGGGCATTCGGGGAAGGGCACTGAAGCTTTCTTT
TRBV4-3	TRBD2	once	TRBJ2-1	CASSQVGGGPHEQFF	TGCGCCAGCAGCCAAGTTGGCGGGGGGCCACATGAGCAGTTCTTC
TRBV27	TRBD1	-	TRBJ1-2	CASSLSSGQGGRYGYTF	TGTGCCAGCAGTTTATCATCGGGGCAGGGGGGCCGCTATGGCTACACCTTC
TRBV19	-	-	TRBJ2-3	CASIWTGERHLALIPYTTDTQYF	TGTGCCAGTATTTGGACGGGAGAGAGGCATCTGGCGCTCATTCCCTACACAACTGATACGCAGTATTTT
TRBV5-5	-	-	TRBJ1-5	CASSLAWGRDQPQHF	TGTGCCAGCAGCTTGGCCTGGGGCCGGGATCAGCCCCAGCATTTT